The 25 T cell receptor beta chains given below trace back to one sample, sequenced in a study of T cell changes during pregnancy in multiple sclerosis. Assay: immunoSEQ multiplex PCR; the TCRdb copy retains only in-frame clones and omits some. The sample carries under 80,000 clones, approximately 91% recorded once. This specimen was peripheral blood, taken in the second trimester of pregnancy. Every receptor here comes from a female donor with multiple sclerosis, enrolled in a pregnancy study.

The chain uses TRBV5-1 and TRBJ2-7; the match to TRBD2 covers 11 bases. V gave up 4 bases and J gave up 6 bases; unmatched junction bases: 12. Germline V gene lookup returns CDR1 SGHRS and CDR2 YFSETQ. This CDR3 has 16 residues. This chain's CDR3 is CASSITSGGLIREQYF. The CDR3 bases are TGCGCCAGCAGCATTACTAGCGGGGGTTTAATACGCGAGCAGTACTTC.

V and J are TRBV29-1 and TRBJ2-2, with D unclear. CDR1 SQVTM and CDR2 ANQGSEA come from the germline V gene. CDR3 size: 12 residues. Trimming took off 4 bases at V and 1 base at J, with 4 bases between the two ends. CDR3 region: CSVVWNTGELFF. The CDR3 bases are TGCAGCGTTGTATGGAACACCGGGGAGCTGTTTTTT.

The chain has TRBV7-2 and TRBJ2-7; 11 bases map to TRBD1. The CDR3 consists of 15 residues. Germline CDR1 reads SGHTA; CDR2 reads FQGNSA. The trim removed 3 bases at V and 4 bases at J, leaving 5 bases unmatched. CDR3 in DNA: TGTGCCAGCAGCTTCGGGACAGGGGGTATATACGAGCAGTACTTC. Translation: CASSFGTGGIYEQYF.

This chain links TRBV19 with TRBJ2-5; TRBD2 might be the D (5 bases). CDR3 size: 13 residues. The germline gives CDR1 LNHDA, CDR2 SQIVND (reference sequence). The germline V and J ends were trimmed by 0 bases and 7 bases, with 9 bases remaining between them. CDR3 loop: CASSIDRRGTQYF. The CDR3 DNA reads as TGTGCCAGTAGTATAGATCGACGGGGGACCCAGTACTTC.

The chain uses TRBV6-1 and TRBJ1-2; 7 bases line up with TRBD1. CDR1 is MNHNS and CDR2 is SASEGT in the germline V gene. With 5 bases clipped from V and 5 bases from J, the junction kept 8 bases outside the gene matches. This CDR3 spans 14 amino acids. For the CDR3, the DNA is TGTGCCAGCAGTTTGATGGGACAGTCATATGGCTACACCTTC. It specifies CASSLMGQSYGYTF.

V is TRBV18 and J is TRBJ1-2; D gene unclear. Germline assignment: CDR1 KGHSH and CDR2 LQKENI. V was clipped by 2 bases and J by 8 bases, with 12 bases between them. There are 13 residues in the CDR3. CDR3 residues: CASSPGPEAGYTF. DNA for the CDR3: TGTGCCAGCTCACCAGGCCCGGAGGCCGGCTACACCTTC.

This sequence joins TRBV5-1 and TRBJ2-2; no reliable D call. The germline V and J ends were trimmed by 0 bases and 0 bases, with 9 bases remaining between them. The CDR3 spans 16 residues. The germline V gene encodes CDR1 SGHRS and CDR2 YFSETQ. The CDR3 loop is CASSLGNSPNTGELFF. The CDR3, as DNA: TGCGCCAGCAGCTTGGGAAACTCCCCGAACACCGGGGAGCTGTTTTTT.

This chain links TRBV5-6 with TRBJ2-7; TRBD1 is a possible D gene (5 bases). CDR1 and CDR2 (germline): SGHDT, YYEEEE. The CDR3 is 13 residues long. Trimming shortened V by 5 bases and J by 3 bases, and 12 bases separated the two germline ends. The CDR3 protein is CASSYTGFYEQYF. The CDR3 DNA sequence: TGTGCCAGCAGTTATACAGGCTTCTACGAGCAGTACTTC. Together with reference TRBV5-6 and TRBJ2-7, the CDR3 gives the full variable domain: DAGVTQSPTHLIKTRGQQVTLRCSPKSGHDTVSWYQQALGQGPQFIFQYYEEEERQRGNFPDRFSGHQFPNYSSELNVNALLLGDSALYLCASSYTGFYEQYFGPGTRLTVT.

In nucleotides, the CDR3 is TGTGCCAGCAGCCAAAGGCCAGGGGACTCTGGAAACACCATATATTTT. This encodes CASSQRPGDSGNTIYF. The chain couples TRBV4-2 to TRBJ1-3; D possibly corresponds to TRBD1 (6 bases). This CDR3 has 16 amino acids. Germline CDR1 LGHNA, CDR2 YNFKEQ. The germline V and J ends were trimmed by 2 bases and 0 bases, with 11 bases remaining between them.

The chain joins TRBV19 to TRBJ1-4; no clear D. V lost 6 bases and J lost 7, with 6 bases in between. The CDR3 runs to 11 residues. CDR1 is LNHDA and CDR2 is SQIVND in the germline V gene (reference sequence). DNA for the CDR3: TGTGCCAGTAGGGGGAGTGAAAAACTGTTTTTT. Amino acids: CASRGSEKLFF.

The V and J genes are TRBV5-1 and TRBJ2-7, with 8 bases lining up with TRBD1. Trimming took 6 bases from V and 5 from J; bases not matched to a gene: 7. CDR3 size: 13 residues. CDR1 SGHRS and CDR2 YFSETQ come from the germline V gene. The CDR3 spells CASNDRGSHEQYF. CDR3 nucleotides: TGCGCCAGCAATGACAGGGGATCACACGAGCAGTACTTC.

The chain joins TRBV11-3 to TRBJ1-1, with 7 positions matching TRBD1. CDR1 is SGHNT and CDR2 is YENEEA in the germline V gene. After removal of 3 bases from V and 3 bases from J, the junction contained 1 base not matched to a gene. This CDR3 is built from 13 residues. In nucleotides, the CDR3 is TGTGCCAGCAGCTTCGACAGGGACACTGAAGCTTTCTTT. Protein product: CASSFDRDTEAFF.

This chain uses TRBV9 with TRBJ2-7, with unresolved D. Per germline, CDR1 SGDLS and CDR2 YYNGEE. This CDR3 region has 15 residues. Trimming shortened V by 0 bases and J by 2 bases, and 12 bases separated the two germline ends. This CDR3 is CASSVGGALTYEQYF. For the CDR3, the DNA is TGTGCCAGCAGCGTAGGAGGAGCCTTGACCTACGAGCAGTACTTC.

This chain links TRBV9 with TRBJ1-2; D gene uncertain. CDR1 SGDLS and CDR2 YYNGEE come from the germline V gene. The CDR3 consists of 15 residues. V was trimmed by 4 bases and J by 8 bases, leaving 21 bases between them. The CDR3 region has the DNA TGTGCCAGCAGCCCTTGGGCACCTGCACATGAAGGCTACACCTTC. Encoded protein: CASSPWAPAHEGYTF.

The chain carries TRBV6-6 and TRBJ1-5, with a possible D match to TRBD1 (5 bases). V dropped 6 bases and J dropped 9 bases, with 15 bases sitting between them. Germline CDR1 MNHNY, CDR2 SVGAGI (reference sequence). The CDR3 sequence is 13 residues long. CDR3 region: CASRSGGFLPQHF. The CDR3 region has the DNA TGTGCCAGCAGGTCCGGGGGGTTTCTGCCCCAGCATTTT.

This clone was picked up one time. The V and J genes are TRBV30 and TRBJ2-2, with 10 bases fitting TRBD1. The V and J ends lost 3 bases and 7 bases, in that order; junction bases with no gene match: 5. This CDR3 is 14 amino acids long. Looked up from germline, CDR1 is GTSNPN and CDR2 is SVGIG (reference sequence). The CDR3 DNA reads as TGTGCCTGGAGGGGACAGGGGTTGGGCGGGGAGCTGTTTTTT. Translated: CAWRGQGLGGELFF. The complete variable domain, with remaining parts taken from reference TRBV30 and TRBJ2-2, reads SQTIHQWPATLVQPVGSPLSLECTVEGTSNPNLYWYRQAAGRGLQLLFYSVGIGQISSEVPQNLSASRPQDRQFILSSKKLLLSDSGFYLCAWRGQGLGGELFFGEGSRLTVL.

This chain uses TRBV18 with TRBJ2-7, with 11 positions matching TRBD2. V was pared by 3 bases and J by 3 bases, with 4 bases of the junction left unmatched. Germline CDR1 reads KGHSH; CDR2 reads LQKENI. The CDR3 contains 15 residues. CDR3 protein: CASSPGLAGSYEQYF. CDR3 nucleotides: TGTGCCAGCTCACCCGGACTAGCGGGCAGCTACGAGCAGTACTTC.

The V and J genes are TRBV6-5 and TRBJ2-1, with 11 nucleotides matching TRBD2. The CDR3 sequence is 16 residues long. Trimming took 0 bases from V and 7 from J; bases not matched to a gene: 5. Germline V gene data show CDR1 as MNHEY and CDR2 as SVGAGI. The CDR3: CASSYSGSGGVNEQFF. In DNA, the CDR3 is TGTGCCAGCAGTTACTCGGGTAGCGGGGGGGTAAATGAGCAGTTCTTC.

The V and J genes are TRBV7-9 and TRBJ2-2; D not certain. Germline CDR1 and CDR2: SEHNR and FQNEAQ (reference sequence). The V end was cut by 4 bases, the J end by 1 base, with 7 bases between. This CDR3 is built from 14 residues. For the CDR3, the DNA is TGTGCCAGCAGCTCGCGACTGAACACCGGGGAGCTGTTTTTT. Translating it yields CASSSRLNTGELFF. Full variable domain (rest looked up from reference TRBV7-9 and TRBJ2-2): DTGVSQNPRHKITKRGQNVTFRCDPISEHNRLYWYRQTLGQGPEFLTYFQNEAQLEKSRLLSDRFSAERPKGSFSTLEIQRTEQGDSAMYLCASSSRLNTGELFFGEGSRLTVL.

The chain employs TRBV7-9 and TRBJ2-1, with 8 bases aligning to TRBD2. Trimming removed 5 bases from V and 9 bases from J; junction bases left unmatched: 9. CDR3 length equals 14 residues. Germline CDR1 is SEHNR and CDR2 is FQNEAQ (reference sequence). As DNA, the CDR3 is TGTGCCAGCAGCCCTGGACTAGCCGGCGTTGAGCAGTTCTTC. The encoded protein is CASSPGLAGVEQFF.

This CDR3 reads CASSAGGAYGYTF. The DNA for the CDR3 is TGTGCCAGCAGTGCGGGGGGGGCCTATGGCTACACCTTC. The genes are TRBV6-5 and TRBJ1-2; possibly TRBD1 for D (6 bases). Between the trimmed V and J ends, which lost 5 bases and 4 bases, there was a span of 11 bases. Germline CDR1 and CDR2: MNHEY and SVGAGI. The CDR3 extends over 13 amino acids.

The chain joins TRBV6-4 to TRBJ2-1; 10 positions agree with TRBD1. Trimming cost V 3 bases and J 6 bases; bases outside gene matches: 11. Germline V gene sequence: CDR1 MRHNA, CDR2 SNTAGT. The CDR3 extends over 17 amino acids. DNA of the CDR3: TGTGCCAGCAGTGATTCCCTACCGGGACAGGGGACCAATGAGCAGTTCTTC. Translation: CASSDSLPGQGTNEQFF.

The chain couples TRBV7-2 to TRBJ2-7; 9 bases match TRBD1. This CDR3 is 15 amino acids long. V lost 5 bases to trimming and J lost 3 bases; unmatched junction nucleotides: 8. Germline CDR1 is SGHTA and CDR2 is FQGNSA. This CDR3 is CASSARGTGIYEQYF. The CDR3 DNA reads TGTGCCAGCAGCGCTCGGGGGACAGGGATCTACGAGCAGTACTTC.

CDR3 amino acids: CAISDDRVAAGWDYGYTF. DNA for the CDR3: TGTGCCATCAGTGATGACAGGGTCGCAGCTGGGTGGGACTATGGCTACACCTTC. This chain connects TRBV10-3 to TRBJ1-2, with 7 nucleotides matching TRBD1. The V and J ends lost 3 bases and 3 bases, in that order; junction bases with no gene match: 16. CDR1 and CDR2 from the germline V gene are ENHRY and SYGVKD. The CDR3 is made up of 18 amino acids.

The V and J genes are TRBV7-2 and TRBJ2-1, with 10 positions matching TRBD2. Germline lookup yields CDR1 SGHTA and CDR2 FQGNSA. CDR3 length: 17 amino acids. J was trimmed by 4 bases and V by 3 bases; bases with no gene match: 9. CDR3 nucleotide sequence: TGTGCCAGCAGCTTCTCTTCACTAGCGGGGTTATACAATGAGCAGTTCTTC. This gives the protein CASSFSSLAGLYNEQFF.